This T cell receptor (beta chain) appears in the sequencing data of a study of persistence of HIV-infected CD4 T cells. At the level of the study: Multiple blood draws of up to about 180 mL, except two donors with single leukapheresis.

Concerning this clone itself: Its antigen remains unknown.

Study-level points and caveats: CMV- and Gag-responding cells had lower TCRbeta richness than CD3/CD28-responding cells.

The CDR3 sequence is 14 residues long. Germline-derived CDR1 and CDR2 are MNHEY and SMNVEV (reference sequence). V lost 5 bases to trimming and J lost 0 bases; unmatched junction nucleotides: 1. The libraries were made with immunoSEQ version 4 in survey mode. Clones were sequenced by immunoSEQ multiplex PCR, and TCRdb holds only the in-frame ones, with some missing. The sample gives thousands of clones, approximately 77% of which show up once; more than 1.5% is in the top ten. Cells were stimulated with overlapping HIV-1 Gag 15-mer peptides. Sorting of responding CD4+ T cells relied on upregulated CD40 ligand together with CD69.

The chain couples TRBV27 to TRBJ2-1, with TRBD1 matching 7 bases. This receptor was obtained from an adult woman with HIV who was CMV-seropositive. The sample consisted of CD4+ T cells sorted from PBMCs after roughly 18-hour stimulation, taken from a patient who received antiretroviral therapy. This CDR3 is CASSDRASYNEQFF. CDR3 DNA: TGTGCCAGCAGTGACAGGGCCTCCTACAATGAGCAGTTCTTC.